This T cell receptor beta chain stems from a study of human versus mouse CDR3 diversity and MHC coevolution. The study's findings and limits: Among all groups, most of the three human donors showed least clonal inequality. On average, humans showed more CDR3 deletions and insertions than mice. iCHAO1 estimated the human TCR beta repertoire at roughly 1.6 million clonotypes.

In its sample, this clone was seen once. Its antigen is still unknown. Naive CD4 T cells were sorted as CD45RO-negative, CD62L-positive. Germline lookup yields CDR1 SGHRS and CDR2 YFSETQ. Losses at the gene ends were 5 bases for V and 4 bases for J; bases not matched to a gene: 8. The CDR3 loop spans 15 amino acids. The assay was immunoSEQ multiplex PCR, and TCRdb's table has in-frame clones only and misses some. The sample holds tens of thousands of clones, roughly 95% seen once. This rearrangement joins TRBV5-1 to TRBJ2-3; 9 bases are shared with TRBD2. This receptor was taken from a person aged 25 to 75 in good health. The source material was naive CD4+ T cells from blood. Subset described: CD45RO-negative CD62L-positive naive CD4 T cells. CDR3 in DNA: TGCGCCAGCAGTGCGCGGGGGGGCCCCCCAGATACGCAGTATTTT. Its protein is CASSARGGPPDTQYF. Drawing the rest from reference TRBV5-1 and TRBJ2-3, the complete variable domain is KAGVTQTPRYLIKTRGQQVTLSCSPISGHRSVSWYQQTPGQGLQFLFEYFSETQRNKGNFPGRFSGRQFSNSRSEMNVSTLELGDSALYLCASSARGGPPDTQYFGPGTRLTVL.